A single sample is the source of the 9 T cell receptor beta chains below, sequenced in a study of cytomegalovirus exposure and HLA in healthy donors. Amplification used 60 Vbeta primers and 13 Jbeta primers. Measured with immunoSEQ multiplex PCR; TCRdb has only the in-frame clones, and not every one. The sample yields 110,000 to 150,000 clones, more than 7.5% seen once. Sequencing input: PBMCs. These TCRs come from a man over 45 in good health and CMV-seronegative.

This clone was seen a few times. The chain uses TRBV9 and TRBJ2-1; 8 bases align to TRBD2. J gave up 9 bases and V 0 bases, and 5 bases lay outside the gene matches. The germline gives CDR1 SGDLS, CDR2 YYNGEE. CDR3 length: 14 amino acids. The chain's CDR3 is CASSVGTSFGEQFF. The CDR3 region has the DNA TGTGCCAGCAGCGTAGGGACTAGCTTCGGTGAGCAGTTCTTC.

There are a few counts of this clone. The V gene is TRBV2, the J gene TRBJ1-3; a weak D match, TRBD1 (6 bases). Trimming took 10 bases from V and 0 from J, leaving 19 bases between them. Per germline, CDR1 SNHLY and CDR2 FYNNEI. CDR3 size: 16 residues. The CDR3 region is CATYGVGGRSGNTIYF. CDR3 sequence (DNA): TGTGCCACCTACGGGGTAGGGGGTCGCTCTGGAAACACCATATATTTT.

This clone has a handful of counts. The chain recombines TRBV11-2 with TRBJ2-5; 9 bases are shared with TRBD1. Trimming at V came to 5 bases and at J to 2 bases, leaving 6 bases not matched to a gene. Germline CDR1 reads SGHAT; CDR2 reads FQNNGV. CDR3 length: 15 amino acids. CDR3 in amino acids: CASSQDRGRQETQYF. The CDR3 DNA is TGTGCCAGCAGCCAGGACAGGGGACGGCAAGAGACCCAGTACTTC.

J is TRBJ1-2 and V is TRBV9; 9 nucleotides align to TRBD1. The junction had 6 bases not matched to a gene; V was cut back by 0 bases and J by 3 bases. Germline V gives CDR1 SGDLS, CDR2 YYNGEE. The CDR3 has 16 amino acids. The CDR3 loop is CASSVVGTGSYYGYTF. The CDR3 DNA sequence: TGTGCCAGCAGCGTAGTAGGGACAGGGTCTTACTATGGCTACACCTTC. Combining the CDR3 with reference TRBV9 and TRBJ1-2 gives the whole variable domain DSGVTQTPKHLITATGQRVTLRCSPRSGDLSVYWYQQSLDQGLQFLIQYYNGEERAKGNILERFSAQQFPDLHSELNLSSLELGDSALYFCASSVVGTGSYYGYTFGSGTRLTVV.

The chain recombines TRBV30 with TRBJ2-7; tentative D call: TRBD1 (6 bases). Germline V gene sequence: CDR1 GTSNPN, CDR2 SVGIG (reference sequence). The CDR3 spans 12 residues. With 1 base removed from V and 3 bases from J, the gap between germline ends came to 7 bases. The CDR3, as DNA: TGTGCCTGGAGTGCACAGGGCTACGAGCAGTACTTC. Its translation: CAWSAQGYEQYF.

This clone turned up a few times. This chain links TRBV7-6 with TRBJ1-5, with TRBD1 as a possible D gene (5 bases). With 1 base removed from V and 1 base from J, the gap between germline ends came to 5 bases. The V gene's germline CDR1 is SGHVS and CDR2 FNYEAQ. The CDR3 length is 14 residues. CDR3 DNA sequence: TGTGCCAGCAGCTTAGGACAGAGCAATCAGCCCCAGCATTTT. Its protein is CASSLGQSNQPQHF.

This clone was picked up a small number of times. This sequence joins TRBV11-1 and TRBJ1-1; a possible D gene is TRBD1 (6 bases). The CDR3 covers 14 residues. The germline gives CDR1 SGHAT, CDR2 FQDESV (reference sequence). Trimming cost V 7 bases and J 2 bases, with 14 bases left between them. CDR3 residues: CASTIDRSNTEAFF. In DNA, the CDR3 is TGTGCCAGCACCATCGACAGGTCTAACACTGAAGCTTTCTTT.

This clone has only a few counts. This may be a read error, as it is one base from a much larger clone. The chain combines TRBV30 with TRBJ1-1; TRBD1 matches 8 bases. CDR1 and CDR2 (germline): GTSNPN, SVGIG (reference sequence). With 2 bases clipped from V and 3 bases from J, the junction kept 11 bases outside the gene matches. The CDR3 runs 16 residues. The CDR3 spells CAWSTGQGERDTEAFF. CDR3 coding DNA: TGTGCCTGGAGTACCGGACAGGGTGAACGTGACACTGAAGCTTTCTTT. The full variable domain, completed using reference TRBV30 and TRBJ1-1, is SQTIHQWPATLVQPVGSPLSLECTVEGTSNPNLYWYRQAAGRGLQLLFYSVGIGQISSEVPQNLSASRPQDRQFILSSKKLLLSDSGFYLCAWSTGQGERDTEAFFGQGTRLTVV.

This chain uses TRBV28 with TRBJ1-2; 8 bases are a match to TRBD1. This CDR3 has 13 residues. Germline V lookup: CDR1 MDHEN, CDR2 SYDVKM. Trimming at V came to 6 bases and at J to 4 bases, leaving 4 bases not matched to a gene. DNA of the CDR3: TGTGCCAGCAGGGGACAGGAAACCTATGGCTACACCTTC. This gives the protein CASRGQETYGYTF.